Detailed here is one T cell receptor beta chain. As yet, its antigen is unknown. CDR1 SGHTA and CDR2 FQGNSA come from the germline V gene. Trimming took 1 base from V and 5 from J, leaving 9 bases between them. The CDR3 spans 14 residues. Here immunoSEQ multiplex PCR was the method, and the copy in TCRdb shows in-frame clones only, minus some. Of about 70,000 clones in the sample, approximately 84% were seen once. The source of the sample is a study of T cells in localized non-small cell lung cancer. General study points: Sequence data derive from only one tumor region, so heterogeneity remains possible. With higher T cell density in blood came longer overall survival. Uninvolved adjacent lung had the highest recorded T cell clonality, with tumor below it. Detection in adjacent lung was observed for a median around 50 of the top 100 tumor clones.

This sequence was found in a female donor older than 55 with stage I lung adenocarcinoma. The V and J genes are TRBV7-2 and TRBJ1-5; D is undetermined. Sequenced material: peripheral blood, taken before any cancer treatment. The CDR3 sequence is CASSLDSRDQPQHF. Here the CDR3 DNA reads TGTGCCAGCAGCTTAGACTCTAGGGATCAGCCCCAGCATTTT.